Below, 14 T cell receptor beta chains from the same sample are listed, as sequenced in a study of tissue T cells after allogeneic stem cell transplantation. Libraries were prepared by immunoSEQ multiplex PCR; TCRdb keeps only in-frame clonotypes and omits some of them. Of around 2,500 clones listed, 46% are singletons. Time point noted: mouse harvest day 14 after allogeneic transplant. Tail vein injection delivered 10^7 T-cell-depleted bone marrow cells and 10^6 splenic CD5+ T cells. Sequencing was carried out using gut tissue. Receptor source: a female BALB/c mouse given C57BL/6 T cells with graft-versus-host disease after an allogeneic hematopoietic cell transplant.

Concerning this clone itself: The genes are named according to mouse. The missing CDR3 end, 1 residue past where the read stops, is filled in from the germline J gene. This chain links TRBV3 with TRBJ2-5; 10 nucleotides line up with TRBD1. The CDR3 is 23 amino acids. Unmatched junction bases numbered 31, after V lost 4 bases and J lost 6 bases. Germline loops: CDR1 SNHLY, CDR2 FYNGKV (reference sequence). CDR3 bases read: TGTGCCAGCAGCTCCCGGGACAGGGGAGGGACACCCAACCCGGGACAGGGGAGGGACACCCAGTAC. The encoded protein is CASSSRDRGGTPNPGQGRDTQY. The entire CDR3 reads CASSSRDRGGTPNPGQGRDTQYF.

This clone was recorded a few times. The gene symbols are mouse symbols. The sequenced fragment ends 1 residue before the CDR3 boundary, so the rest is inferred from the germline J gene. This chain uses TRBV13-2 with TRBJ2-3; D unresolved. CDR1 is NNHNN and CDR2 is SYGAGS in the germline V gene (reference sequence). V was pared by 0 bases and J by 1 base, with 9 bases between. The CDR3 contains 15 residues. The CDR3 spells CASGDARIRAETLYF. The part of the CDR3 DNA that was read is TGTGCCAGCGGTGATGCGCGGATCCGTGCAGAAACGCTGTAT.

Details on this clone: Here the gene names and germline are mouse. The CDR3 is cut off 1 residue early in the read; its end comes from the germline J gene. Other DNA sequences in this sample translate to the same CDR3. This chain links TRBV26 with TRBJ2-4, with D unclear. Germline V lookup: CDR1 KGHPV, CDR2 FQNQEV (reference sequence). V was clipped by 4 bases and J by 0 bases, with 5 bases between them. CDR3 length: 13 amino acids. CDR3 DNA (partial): TGTGCCAGCAGTCCCTCCAGTCAAAACACCTTGTAC. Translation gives CASSPSSQNTLY. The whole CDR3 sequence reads CASSPSSQNTLYF.

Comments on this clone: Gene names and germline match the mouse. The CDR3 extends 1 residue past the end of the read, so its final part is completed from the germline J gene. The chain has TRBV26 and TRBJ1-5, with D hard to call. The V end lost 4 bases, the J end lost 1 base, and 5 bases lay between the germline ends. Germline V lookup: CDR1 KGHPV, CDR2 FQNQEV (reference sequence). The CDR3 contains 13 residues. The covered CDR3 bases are TGTGCCAGCAGTCGGCAAAACAACCAGGCTCCGCTT. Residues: CASSRQNNQAPL. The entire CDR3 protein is CASSRQNNQAPLF.

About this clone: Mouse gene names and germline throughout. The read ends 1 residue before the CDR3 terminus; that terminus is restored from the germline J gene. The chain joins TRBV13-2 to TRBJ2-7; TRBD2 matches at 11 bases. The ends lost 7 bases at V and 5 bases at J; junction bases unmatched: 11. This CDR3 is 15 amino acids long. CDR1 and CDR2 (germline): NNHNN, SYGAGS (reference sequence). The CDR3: CASSPDWGASNEQYF. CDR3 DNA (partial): TGTGCCAGCTCGCCGGACTGGGGGGCTTCCAATGAACAGTAC.

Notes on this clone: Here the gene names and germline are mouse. The CDR3 here is CASSQEGLGGSSQNTLYF. CDR3 bases read: TGTGCCAGCAGCCAAGAGGGGCTGGGGGGATCTAGTCAAAACACCTTGTAC. The gene calls are TRBV5 and TRBJ2-4, with 8 bases lining up with TRBD2. The read falls 1 residue short of the CDR3 end, and the missing part is taken from the germline J gene. This CDR3 contains 18 residues. Losses at the gene ends were 0 bases for V and 0 bases for J; bases not matched to a gene: 8. The germline V gene encodes CDR1 LGHNA and CDR2 YNLKQL (reference sequence).

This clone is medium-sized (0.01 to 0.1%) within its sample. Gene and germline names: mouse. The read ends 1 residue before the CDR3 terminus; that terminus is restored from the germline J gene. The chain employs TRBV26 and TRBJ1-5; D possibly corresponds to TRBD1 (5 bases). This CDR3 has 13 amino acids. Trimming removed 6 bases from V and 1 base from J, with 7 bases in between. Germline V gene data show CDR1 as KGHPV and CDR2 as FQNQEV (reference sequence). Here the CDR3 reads CASSRDNNQAPLF. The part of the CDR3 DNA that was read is TGTGCCAGCAGCCGGGACAACAACCAGGCTCCGCTT.

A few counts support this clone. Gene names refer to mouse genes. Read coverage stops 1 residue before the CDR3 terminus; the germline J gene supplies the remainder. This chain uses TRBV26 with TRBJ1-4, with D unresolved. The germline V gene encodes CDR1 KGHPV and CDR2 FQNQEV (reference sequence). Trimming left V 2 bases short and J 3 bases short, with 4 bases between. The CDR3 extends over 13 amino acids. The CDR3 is CASSLGANERLFF. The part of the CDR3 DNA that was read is TGTGCCAGCAGTCTGGGAGCCAACGAAAGATTATTT.

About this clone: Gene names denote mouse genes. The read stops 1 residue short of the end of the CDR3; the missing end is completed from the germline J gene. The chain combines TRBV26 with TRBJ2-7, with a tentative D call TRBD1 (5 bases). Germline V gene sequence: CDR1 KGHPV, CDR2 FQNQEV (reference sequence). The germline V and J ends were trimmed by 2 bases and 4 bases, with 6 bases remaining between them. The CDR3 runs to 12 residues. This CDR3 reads CASSLDSYEQYF. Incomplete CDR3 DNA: TGTGCCAGCAGTCTGGACAGTTATGAACAGTAC.

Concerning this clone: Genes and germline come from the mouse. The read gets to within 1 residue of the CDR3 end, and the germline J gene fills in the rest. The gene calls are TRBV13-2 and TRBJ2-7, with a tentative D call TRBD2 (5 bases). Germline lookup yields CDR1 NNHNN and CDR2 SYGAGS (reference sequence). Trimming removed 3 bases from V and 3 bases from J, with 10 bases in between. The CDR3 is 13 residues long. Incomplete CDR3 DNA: TGTGCCAGCGGTGGGACTTCCAACTATGAACAGTAC. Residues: CASGGTSNYEQY. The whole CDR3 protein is CASGGTSNYEQYF.

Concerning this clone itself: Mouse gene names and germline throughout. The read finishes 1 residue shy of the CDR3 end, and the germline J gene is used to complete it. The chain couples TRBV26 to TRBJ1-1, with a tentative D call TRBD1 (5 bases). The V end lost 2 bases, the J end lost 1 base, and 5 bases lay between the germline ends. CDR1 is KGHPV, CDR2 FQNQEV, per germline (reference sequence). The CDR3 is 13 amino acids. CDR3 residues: CASSLTGNTEVFF. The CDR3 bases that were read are TGTGCCAGCAGTCTGACAGGGAACACAGAAGTCTTC.

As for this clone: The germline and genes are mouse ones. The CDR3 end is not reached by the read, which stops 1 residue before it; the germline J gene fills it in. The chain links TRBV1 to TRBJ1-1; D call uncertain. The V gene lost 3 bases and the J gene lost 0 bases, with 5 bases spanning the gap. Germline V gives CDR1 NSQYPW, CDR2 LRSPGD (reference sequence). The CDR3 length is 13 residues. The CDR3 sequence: CTCSAGTNTEVFF. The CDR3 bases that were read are TGCACCTGCAGTGCCGGCACAAACACAGAAGTCTTC.

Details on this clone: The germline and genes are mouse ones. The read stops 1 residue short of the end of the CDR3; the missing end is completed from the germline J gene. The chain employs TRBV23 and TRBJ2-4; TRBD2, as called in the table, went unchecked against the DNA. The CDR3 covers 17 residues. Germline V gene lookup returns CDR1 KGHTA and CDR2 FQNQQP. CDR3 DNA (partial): TGCTCCAGCAGTCAATCTCTGGGGGGGCGCGATCAAAACACCTTGTAC. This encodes CSSSQSLGGRDQNTLY. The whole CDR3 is CSSSQSLGGRDQNTLYF.

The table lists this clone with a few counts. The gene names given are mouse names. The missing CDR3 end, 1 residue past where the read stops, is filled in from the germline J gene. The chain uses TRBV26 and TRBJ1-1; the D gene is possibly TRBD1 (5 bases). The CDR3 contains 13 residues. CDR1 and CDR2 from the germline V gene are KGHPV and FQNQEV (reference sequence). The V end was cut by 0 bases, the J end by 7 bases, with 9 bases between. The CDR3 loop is CASSLSVREEVFF. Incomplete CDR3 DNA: TGTGCCAGCAGTCTGTCGGTCAGGGAAGAAGTCTTC.